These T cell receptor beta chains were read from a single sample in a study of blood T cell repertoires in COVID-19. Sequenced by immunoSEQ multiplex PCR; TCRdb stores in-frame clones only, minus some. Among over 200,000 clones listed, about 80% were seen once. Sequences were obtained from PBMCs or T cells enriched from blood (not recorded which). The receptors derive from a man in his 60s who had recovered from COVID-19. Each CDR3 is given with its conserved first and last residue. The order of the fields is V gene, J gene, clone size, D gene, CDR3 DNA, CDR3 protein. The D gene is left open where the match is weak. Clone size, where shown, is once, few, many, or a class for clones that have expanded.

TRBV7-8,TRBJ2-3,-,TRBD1,TGTGCCAGCAGCCCCCCCGGGACAGGCTACACAGATACGCAGTATTTT,CASSPPGTGYTDTQYF
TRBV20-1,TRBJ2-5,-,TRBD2,TGCAGTGCTAGTAGCTGGGGTAGCGGGGGTCAAGAGACCCAGTACTTC,CSASSWGSGGQETQYF
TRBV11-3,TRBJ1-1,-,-,TGTGCCAGCAGCTTAGGAGGAATAGGGAACACTGAAGCTTTCTTT,CASSLGGIGNTEAFF
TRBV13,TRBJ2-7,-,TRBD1,TGTGCCAGCAGCGACAGGGCTAATAACTACGAGCAGTACTTC,CASSDRANNYEQYF
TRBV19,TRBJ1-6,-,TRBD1,TGTGCCAGTAGTATAAGTCGGACAGGCAATTATAATTCACCCCTCCACTTT,CASSISRTGNYNSPLHF
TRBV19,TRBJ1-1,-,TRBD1,TGTGCCAGTAGTGTGGACAGGCCAAACACTGAAGCTTTCTTT,CASSVDRPNTEAFF
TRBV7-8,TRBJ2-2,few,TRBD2,TGTGCCAGCAGCCACCGGGAGGCCGGGGAGCTGTTTTTT,CASSHREAGELFF
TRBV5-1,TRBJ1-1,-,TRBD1,TGCGCCAGCAGCTCGGGGGACAGGGCGGTAGACACTGAAGCTTTCTTT,CASSSGDRAVDTEAFF
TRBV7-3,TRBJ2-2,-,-,TGTGCCAGCAGCTTAATGGCAACAGACACCGGGGAGCTGTTTTTT,CASSLMATDTGELFF
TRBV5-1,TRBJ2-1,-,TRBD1,TGCGCCAGCAGCCGTGGTCGGGGGACAGGGGGTTACAATGAGCAGTTCTTC,CASSRGRGTGGYNEQFF
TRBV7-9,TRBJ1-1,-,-,TGTGCCAGCAGCCTCGTTGGGAGGGCGGTGACTGAAGCTTTCTTT,CASSLVGRAVTEAFF
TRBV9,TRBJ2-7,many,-,TGTGCCAGCAGCCCGACAGACAGACGCTACGAGCAGTACTTC,CASSPTDRRYEQYF
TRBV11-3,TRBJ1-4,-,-,TGTGCCAGCAGCTTAGGACAGTCAACTAATGAAAAACTGTTTTTT,CASSLGQSTNEKLFF
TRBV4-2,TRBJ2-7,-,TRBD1,TGTGCCAGCAGCCAAGAAGGTGGGGGACAGGACCTCTACGAGCAGTACTTC,CASSQEGGGQDLYEQYF
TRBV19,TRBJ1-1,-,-,TGTGCCAGTAGTATCGAGCAGCAGGGCACTGAAGCTTTCTTT,CASSIEQQGTEAFF
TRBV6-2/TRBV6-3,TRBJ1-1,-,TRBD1,TGTGCCAGCAGTTACCTTGGGACAGGGGGCCCGGCTTTCTTT,CASSYLGTGGPAFF
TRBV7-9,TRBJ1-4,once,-,TGTGCCAGCACTCAGGGGACTAATGAAAAACTGTTTTTT,CASTQGTNEKLFF
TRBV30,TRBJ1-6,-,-,TGTGCCTGGGGTGCAACAGGGTTGAATTCACCCCTCCACTTT,CAWGATGLNSPLHF
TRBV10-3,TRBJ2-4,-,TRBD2,TGTGCCATCAGTGAGTCGAGCGGGGGGGACCTAGCCAAAAACATTCAGTACTTC,CAISESSGGDLAKNIQYF
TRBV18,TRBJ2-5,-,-,TGTGCCAGCTCACCAGGAGGTGGTCAAGAGACCCAGTACTTC,CASSPGGGQETQYF
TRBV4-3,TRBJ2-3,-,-,TGCGCCAGCAGCCAAGATCGGGGCACAGATACGCAGTATTTT,CASSQDRGTDTQYF
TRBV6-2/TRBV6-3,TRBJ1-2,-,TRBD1,TGTGCCAGCAGCAAACCGGGACAGAGCTATGGCTACACCTTC,CASSKPGQSYGYTF
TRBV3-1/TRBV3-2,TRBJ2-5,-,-,TGTGCCAGCAGTTGGACTTTTCAAGAGACCCAGTACTTC,CASSWTFQETQYF
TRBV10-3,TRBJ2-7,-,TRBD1,TGTGCCATCAGTGACCCAGGACAGGGAAGAGAGCAGTACTTC,CAISDPGQGREQYF
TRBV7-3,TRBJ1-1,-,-,TGTGCCAGCAGCTCAGGGGTGAACACTGAAGCTTTCTTT,CASSSGVNTEAFF
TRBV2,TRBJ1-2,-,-,TGTGCCAGCAGTGAAGCAAGCCAGCGGTATGGCTACACCTTC,CASSEASQRYGYTF
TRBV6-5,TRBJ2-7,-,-,TGTGCCAGCAGGACCGACGGACCGATAGCGGACGAGCAGTACTTC,CASRTDGPIADEQYF
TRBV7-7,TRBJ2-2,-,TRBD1,TGTGCTAGCAGCGCCGAGACAGGGGTCACCGGGGAGCTGTTTTTT,CASSAETGVTGELFF
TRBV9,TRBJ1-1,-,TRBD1,TGTGCCAGCAGCGTAGCCTGGACAGGGGGGAACACTGAAGCTTTCTTT,CASSVAWTGGNTEAFF
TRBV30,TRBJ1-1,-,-,TGTGCCTGGAGTGTGGACAGTACTATGAACACTGAAGCTTTCTTT,CAWSVDSTMNTEAFF
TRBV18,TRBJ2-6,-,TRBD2,TGTGCCAGCTCACCGGGAGGGACTGGGGCCAACGTCCTGACTTTC,CASSPGGTGANVLTF
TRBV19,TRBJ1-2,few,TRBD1,TGTGCCAGTAGTATTGGGACAGGACGTTGGGGCTACACCTTC,CASSIGTGRWGYTF